This TCR beta chain is from a study of blood T cell repertoires in COVID-19. This clone was counted between two and nine times. Sequencing used immunoSEQ multiplex PCR; TCRdb keeps in-frame clones, though not all of them. The top ten hold around 1% of the sample, which has some 270,000 clones, under 85% seen once. This CDR3 comprises 17 residues. The germline CDR1 and CDR2 sequences are SGHVS and FNYEAQ. Trimming took 5 bases from V and 7 from J; bases not matched to a gene: 13. The J gene is TRBJ2-7, the V gene TRBV7-6; 14 nucleotides match TRBD2. The origin of this receptor is a human donor with COVID-19, enrolled during active disease. The donor label of this sample is uncertain. Sequenced: peripheral blood. The CDR3 loop reads CASSQRGLAGGLGEQYF. In DNA form, the CDR3 reads TGTGCCAGCAGCCAGAGAGGACTAGCGGGAGGTCTGGGGGAGCAGTACTTC.